This TCR beta chain was observed in a study of monozygotic twins with inflammatory bowel disease (dated by TCRdb to between 2017 and 2020). About the study as a whole: The complete study included roughly 30 monozygotic twin pairs: 19 IBD-discordant Danish pairs and nine German pairs, of which four were IBD-concordant and five were IBD-discordant. Each individual had, on average, about 151 000 unique TCRalpha sequences and 181 000 unique TCRbeta sequences available for analysis. Within discordant pairs, disease-associated traits were sought mainly by comparing IBD patients with their genetically identical healthy co-twins.

In regard to this clonotype: Its antigen is unknown.

Library construction relied on 5' RACE. Each TCR library was prepared from roughly 3.5 ug of total RNA. For each sample, cDNA synthesis was carried out in eight separate reactions using SMARTScribe reverse transcriptase. Unique molecular identifiers containing a 6-nucleotide sample barcode were introduced through template switching during cDNA synthesis. TCRalpha and TCRbeta cDNA was amplified by two nested PCRs of 16 and 9 cycles, with bead purification after each PCR. Before amplification, the cDNA was both treated with uracil DNA-glycosylase and purified with the QIAquick PCR purification kit. In the second PCR, Illumina TruSeq-compatible adapters and sample-specific barcodes were added. Library quality and concentration were assessed using TapeStation and Qubit, and about 5 ng of each library was pooled. Sequencing of pooled libraries was carried out on an Illumina HiSeq2500 single-index Rapid Run using 2 x 100 bp reads and custom sequencing primers. From the authors' description of their analysis: UMI-based consensus assembly with MiGEC version 1.2.6 was used to correct PCR and sequencing errors. V(D)J alignment, clonotype assembly and CDR3 extraction were performed with MiXCR version 2.1.1. To normalise gene usage, clonotype sharing and MAIT/NKT TCR abundance, the top 1000, 10 000 and 20 000 clonotypes in each sample were analysed. Diversity was computed as the inverse Simpson index with the vegan R package after downsampling to 27 000 UMIs. Paired Mann-Whitney U tests were applied to discordant twin pairs, and Benjamini-Hochberg correction was used for multiple testing. The reads went through TCRdb reprocessing, and each CDR3 protein sequence gets one entry with no DNA. The V and J calls shown here were made by TCRdb, not taken from the authors' results. The sample's table covers 400,000 or so distinct CDR3 sequences. The top ten hold about 2.2% of the sample.

What the study reported, not specific to this receptor: Different T cell subtypes could not be distinguished in the analysis. No single strong signal or clonotype linked to IBD turned up in the results, so the idea that one exists was not supported. IBD patients shared fewer clonotypes with other individuals than healthy twins did, most markedly in patients showing signs of disease activity. TCRbeta repertoire diversity, by inverse Simpson index, was decreased in IBD patients compared with their healthy co-twins. Because patients received different immunosuppressive treatments, the repertoires may have picked up extra background noise and variability between individuals. Repertoire similarity did not differ between concordant and discordant twins, possibly due to limited statistical power.

An approximately 2.5 ml peripheral blood sample was drawn into PAXgene tubes per donor and stored at -80°C. Without T cell sorting, total RNA was isolated from whole blood using the PAXgene blood miRNA kit on an automated QIAcube. Peripheral blood from monozygotic twin pairs who were concordant or discordant for inflammatory bowel disease underwent deep TCRalpha and TCRbeta repertoire profiling using unique molecular barcoding. Smoking habits were recorded for all twin pairs, and each individual was classified as a current, former or never smoker. The germline V gene supplies CDR1 KGHDR and CDR2 SFDVKD. From the cysteine up to the phenylalanine, the CDR3 has a length of 17 residues. No DNA sequence was recorded.

The sequence derives from a human donor with ulcerative colitis or Crohn's disease, or a healthy co-twin of an affected twin (not recorded which). Sequencing was carried out using blood. The rearrangement joined TRBV24-1 to TRBJ2-3; TCRdb calls TRBD1, which cannot be checked without DNA. CDR3 reads: CATSDSPGTGAGDTQYF.